This entry lists 20 T cell receptor beta chains sequenced from one sample in a study of regulatory T cells in long-lasting Graves disease. Researchers made TCR beta libraries by using iRepertoire HTBI primers and running Arm-PCR on CDR3 regions. From the multiplex PCR reads, TCRdb called clonotypes with MiXCR, one entry per CDR3 protein. The sample comprises about 290,000 distinct CDR3 sequences, more than 20% of which are singletons, and more than 50% rests with the top ten. Described time point: persistent/refractory GD, antithyroid drugs over 5 years with positive TRAb. Preparation of the TCR library used RNA extracted from PBMCs. Specimen: peripheral blood mononuclear cells (PBMCs), collected when the disease was refractory, from a patient treated with antithyroid drugs. These receptors were taken from a female donor with Graves disease.

This clonotype was seen repeatedly, ten times or more. The chain joins TRBV29-1 to TRBJ1-2; 7 bases fit TRBD1. The J segment lost 3 bases and the V segment lost 0 bases, leaving 7 bases of the junction unmatched. The CDR3 runs to 15 residues. Germline CDR1 SQVTM, CDR2 ANQGSEA. This CDR3 reads CSVEEGTGQYYGYTF. CDR3 coding DNA: TGCAGCGTTGAAGAAGGGACGGGACAGTACTATGGCTACACCTTC.

The V gene is TRBV13, the J gene TRBJ2-7; D is ambiguous. Trimming removed 6 bases at V and 5 bases at J, with 11 bases between. The CDR3 runs to 12 residues. CDR1 PRHDT and CDR2 FYEKMQ come from the germline V gene (reference sequence). This chain's CDR3 is CASREFNNEQYF. The DNA of the CDR3 is TGTGCCAGCAGGGAGTTCAACAACGAGCAGTACTTC. The full variable domain, its missing parts supplied by reference TRBV13 and TRBJ2-7, is AAGVIQSPRHLIKEKRETATLKCYPIPRHDTVYWYQQGPGQDPQFLISFYEKMQSDKGSIPDRFSAQQFSDYHSELNMSSLELGDSALYFCASREFNNEQYFGPGTRLTVT.

This sequence joins TRBV4-3 and TRBJ1-1; D is unresolved. CDR1 is LGHNA and CDR2 is YSLEER in the germline V gene. Trimming pared 0 bases from V and 0 bases from J, leaving 8 bases between. CDR3 size: 15 residues. This CDR3 reads CASSQDWEVNTEAFF. CDR3 DNA sequence: TGCGCCAGCAGCCAAGATTGGGAGGTGAACACTGAAGCTTTCTTT.

This clonotype was picked up a small number of times. The gene calls are TRBV5-1 and TRBJ2-4; maybe TRBD2 (7 bases). Germline assignment: CDR1 SGHRS and CDR2 YFSETQ. Between the trimmed V and J ends, which lost 4 bases and 10 bases, there was a span of 18 bases. CDR3 length: 14 amino acids. This CDR3 is CASSPLAEGGIQYF. The CDR3 nucleotides are TGCGCCAGCAGCCCTCTAGCGGAGGGGGGGATTCAGTACTTC.

This clonotype was picked up many times. This rearrangement joins TRBV27 to TRBJ2-7; perhaps TRBD2 as D (6 bases). Trimming stripped 2 bases from V and 5 bases from J, with 10 bases between. The CDR3 is 13 residues long. The germline V gene encodes CDR1 MNHEY and CDR2 SMNVEV (reference sequence). The CDR3 sequence is CASSLRGTHEQYF. The CDR3 nucleotides read TGTGCCAGCAGTTTACGGGGGACCCACGAGCAGTACTTC.

This chain joins TRBV5-6 and TRBJ1-4; D uncertain. The CDR3 runs 14 residues. Per the germline V gene, CDR1 is SGHDT and CDR2 is YYEEEE. Deletions cut 0 bases from V and 8 bases from J, with 11 bases between. CDR3 loop: CASSLAAGQEKLFF. CDR3 sequence (DNA): TGTGCCAGCAGCTTGGCGGCAGGTCAGGAAAAACTGTTTTTT. Full variable domain (rest looked up from reference TRBV5-6 and TRBJ1-4): DAGVTQSPTHLIKTRGQQVTLRCSPKSGHDTVSWYQQALGQGPQFIFQYYEEEERQRGNFPDRFSGHQFPNYSSELNVNALLLGDSALYLCASSLAAGQEKLFFGSGTQLSVL.

This clonotype was counted at least ten times. J is TRBJ1-1 and V is TRBV7-2; perhaps TRBD1 as D (6 bases). This CDR3 is built from 16 residues. V was cut by 5 bases and J by 0 bases, with 16 bases left in between. The germline V gene has CDR1 SGHTA and CDR2 FQGNSA. CDR3 coding DNA: TGTGCCAGCAGCCCACCAGACAGGTTCATGAACACTGAAGCTTTCTTT. Its protein product is CASSPPDRFMNTEAFF.

The chain uses TRBV12-3 or TRBV12-4 and TRBJ2-3, with D perhaps matching TRBD1 (6 bases). V was pared by 7 bases and J by 1 base, with 12 bases between. The CDR3 extends over 14 amino acids. As DNA, the CDR3 is TGTGCCAGCACCATGGACAGTGGCACAGATACGCAGTATTTT. It encodes CASTMDSGTDTQYF.

This clonotype was counted many times. Because the CDR3's place on the DNA is in doubt, the DNA is left out and the CDR3 is given as listed by TCRdb. CDR3 sequence reads: CASSSSPGPRSTEAFF. This chain uses TRBV12-3 or TRBV12-4 with TRBJ1-1. Termini included, the CDR3 measures 16 amino acids.

This clonotype was found a few times. The J gene is TRBJ1-3, the V gene TRBV30; a weak D match, TRBD1 (5 bases). V lost 2 bases and J lost 7, with 12 bases in between. The CDR3 runs 13 residues. Germline V CDR1 and CDR2: GTSNPN, SVGIG (reference sequence). The CDR3 is CAWSLSRGNTIYF. The CDR3 nucleotides are TGTGCCTGGAGTTTAAGTCGGGGGAACACCATATATTTT.

The CDR3 DNA follows: TGTGCCAGCAGTATAACAGGGGTTGGCGGGGAGCTGTTTTTT. It is translated as CASSITGVGGELFF. This chain joins TRBV28 and TRBJ2-2, with TRBD1 matching over 7 bases. The V segment lost 5 bases and the J segment 7 bases; nucleotides outside the gene matches: 7. The CDR3 loop spans 14 amino acids. Germline lookup yields CDR1 MDHEN and CDR2 SYDVKM.

This chain joins TRBV20-1 and TRBJ2-1; TRBD2 matches at 10 bases. CDR1 and CDR2 from the germline V gene are DFQATT and SNEGSKA (reference sequence). The CDR3 length is 16 residues. Trimming at V came to 0 bases and at J to 4 bases, leaving 6 bases not matched to a gene. This CDR3 reads CSARDRLAGVYNEQFF. CDR3 sequence (DNA): TGCAGTGCTAGAGATCGCCTAGCGGGAGTGTACAATGAGCAGTTCTTC.

This clonotype was detected ten times or more. The chain recombines TRBV12-3 or TRBV12-4 with TRBJ1-1; the D is unclear. This CDR3 has 11 amino acids. Trimming removed 5 bases from V and 5 bases from J, with 6 bases in between. This CDR3 is CASSMGTEAFF. The DNA for the CDR3 is TGTGCCAGCAGTATGGGAACTGAAGCTTTCTTT.

This chain uses TRBV27 with TRBJ2-3; 10 positions match TRBD2. CDR3 length: 17 amino acids. J was trimmed by 4 bases and V by 6 bases; bases with no gene match: 13. Germline V CDR1 and CDR2: MNHEY, SMNVEV (reference sequence). In DNA form, the CDR3 reads TGTGCCAGCAGGCGCGCCTCCTTAGCGGGAGGAGCAGATACGCAGTATTTT. This gives the protein CASRRASLAGGADTQYF.

The chain employs TRBV9 and TRBJ2-7; the match to TRBD2 covers 7 bases. The germline V gene encodes CDR1 SGDLS and CDR2 YYNGEE. V was pared by 4 bases and J by 2 bases, with 12 bases of the junction left unmatched. This CDR3 has 16 residues. The CDR3 region is CASSPSPSGLTYEQYF. The CDR3 DNA sequence: TGTGCCAGCAGCCCCTCCCCTAGCGGCTTAACCTACGAGCAGTACTTC.

Many counts were recorded for this clonotype. This chain uses TRBV27 with TRBJ1-2; D is uncertain. Germline CDR1 is MNHEY and CDR2 is SMNVEV (reference sequence). The CDR3 consists of 13 residues. The V end was cut by 3 bases, the J end by 5 bases, with 10 bases between. The DNA for the CDR3 is TGTGCCAGCAGTTTTCGAGGGAGGTATGGCTACACCTTC. Translating it yields CASSFRGRYGYTF.

V and J are TRBV5-4 and TRBJ2-5; D possibly matches TRBD1 or TRBD2 (6 bases each). Germline V gives CDR1 SGHNT, CDR2 YYREEE (reference sequence). The V end was cut by 0 bases, the J end by 0 bases, with 18 bases between. CDR3 length equals 18 residues. CDR3 DNA: TGTGCCAGCAGCTTGGGTGGGGGCGGGACGACCTACCAAGAGACCCAGTACTTC. This encodes CASSLGGGGTTYQETQYF.

The CDR3 sequence is CASSPTPGNEKLFF. For the CDR3, the DNA is TGTGCCAGCAGCCCGACCCCGGGTAATGAAAAACTGTTTTTT. The chain joins TRBV3-1 to TRBJ1-4; no clear D. The CDR3 is made up of 14 amino acids. V lost 4 bases and J lost 4, with 10 bases in between. Germline CDR1 is LGHDT and CDR2 is YNNKEL (reference sequence).

As for this clonotype: A much larger clone lies one base from this, so it may be a read error. This chain uses TRBV3-1 with TRBJ2-4; no clear D gene. CDR1 and CDR2 from the germline V gene are LGHDT and YNNKEL (reference sequence). CDR3 length equals 15 residues. This CDR3 reads CASSQGIVAKNIQCF. DNA of the CDR3: TGTGCCAGCAGCCAAGGGATAGTAGCCAAAAACATTCAGTGCTTC.

This clonotype occurred many times. The chain couples TRBV5-5 to TRBJ2-7, with 7 bases aligning to TRBD1. Germline CDR1 and CDR2: SGHKS and YYEKEE (reference sequence). The J segment lost 5 bases and the V segment lost 5 bases, leaving 7 bases of the junction unmatched. The CDR3 is 13 residues long. CDR3 coding DNA: TGTGCCAGCAGAGTGAACAGGGGTCACGAGCAGTACTTC. It codes for CASRVNRGHEQYF.